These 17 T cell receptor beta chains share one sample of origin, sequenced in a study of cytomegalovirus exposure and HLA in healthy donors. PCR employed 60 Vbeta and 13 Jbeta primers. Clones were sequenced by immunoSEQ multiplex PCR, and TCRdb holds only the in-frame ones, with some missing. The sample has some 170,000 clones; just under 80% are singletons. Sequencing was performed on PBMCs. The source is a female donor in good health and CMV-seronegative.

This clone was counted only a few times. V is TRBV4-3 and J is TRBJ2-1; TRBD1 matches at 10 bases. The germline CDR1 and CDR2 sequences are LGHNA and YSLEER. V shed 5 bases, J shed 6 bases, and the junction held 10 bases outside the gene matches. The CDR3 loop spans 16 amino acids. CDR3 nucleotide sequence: TGCGCCAGCAGCAAAGGAATCGGGACAGGGGCCAATGAGCAGTTCTTC. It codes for CASSKGIGTGANEQFF.

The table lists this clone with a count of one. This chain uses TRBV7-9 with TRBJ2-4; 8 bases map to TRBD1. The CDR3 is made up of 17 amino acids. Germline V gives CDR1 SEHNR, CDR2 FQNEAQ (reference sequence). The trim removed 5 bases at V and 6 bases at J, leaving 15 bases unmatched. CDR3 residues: CASSHRTGPTRGNIQYF. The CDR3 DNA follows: TGTGCCAGCAGCCACCGGACAGGGCCCACCCGGGGAAACATTCAGTACTTC.

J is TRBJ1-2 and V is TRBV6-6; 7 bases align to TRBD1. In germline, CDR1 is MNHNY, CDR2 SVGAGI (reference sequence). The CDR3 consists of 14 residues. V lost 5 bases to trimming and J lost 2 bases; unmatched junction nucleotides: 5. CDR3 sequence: CASSDREKNYGYTF. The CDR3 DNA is TGTGCCAGCAGTGACAGGGAGAAAAACTATGGCTACACCTTC.

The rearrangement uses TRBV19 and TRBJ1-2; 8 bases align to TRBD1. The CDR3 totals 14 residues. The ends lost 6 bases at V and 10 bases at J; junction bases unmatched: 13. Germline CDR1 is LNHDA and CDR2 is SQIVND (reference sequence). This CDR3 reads CASSIAENQGAYTF. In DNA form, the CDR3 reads TGTGCCAGTAGCATTGCGGAGAACCAGGGGGCCTACACCTTC.

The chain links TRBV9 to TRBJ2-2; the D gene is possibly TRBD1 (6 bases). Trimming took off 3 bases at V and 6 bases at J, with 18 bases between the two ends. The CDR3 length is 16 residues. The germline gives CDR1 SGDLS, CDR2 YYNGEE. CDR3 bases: TGTGCCAGCAGCGCAATACAGGGATTAAACGCCGGGGAGCTGTTTTTT. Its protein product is CASSAIQGLNAGELFF.

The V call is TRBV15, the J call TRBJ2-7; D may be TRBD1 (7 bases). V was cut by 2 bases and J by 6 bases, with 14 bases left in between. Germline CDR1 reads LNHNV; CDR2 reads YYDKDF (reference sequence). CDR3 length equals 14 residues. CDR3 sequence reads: CATSRRGTVVEQYF. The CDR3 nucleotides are TGTGCCACCAGCAGACGCGGGACAGTCGTCGAGCAGTACTTC.

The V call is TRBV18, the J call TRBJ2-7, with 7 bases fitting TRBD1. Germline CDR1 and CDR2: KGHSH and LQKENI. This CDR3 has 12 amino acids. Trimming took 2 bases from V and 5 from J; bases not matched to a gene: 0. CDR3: CASSPTGDEQYF. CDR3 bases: TGTGCCAGCTCACCAACAGGGGACGAGCAGTACTTC.

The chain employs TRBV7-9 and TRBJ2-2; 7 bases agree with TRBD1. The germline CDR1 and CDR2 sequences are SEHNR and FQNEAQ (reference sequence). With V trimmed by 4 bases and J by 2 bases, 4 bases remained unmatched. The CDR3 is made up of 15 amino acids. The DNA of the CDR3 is TGTGCCAGCAGCTCAGGACAGGTCAACACCGGGGAGCTGTTTTTT. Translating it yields CASSSGQVNTGELFF.

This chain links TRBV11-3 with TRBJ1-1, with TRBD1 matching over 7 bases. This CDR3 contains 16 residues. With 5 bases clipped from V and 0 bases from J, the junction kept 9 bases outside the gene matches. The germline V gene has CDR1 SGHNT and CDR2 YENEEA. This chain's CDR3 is CASSPGQAIMNTEAFF. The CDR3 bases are TGTGCCAGCAGCCCTGGACAGGCGATTATGAACACTGAAGCTTTCTTT.

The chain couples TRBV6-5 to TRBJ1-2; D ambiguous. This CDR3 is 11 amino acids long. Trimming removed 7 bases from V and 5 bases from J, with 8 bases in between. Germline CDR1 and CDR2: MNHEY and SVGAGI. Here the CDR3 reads CASTRDYGYTF. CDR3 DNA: TGTGCCAGCACCCGAGATTATGGCTACACCTTC.

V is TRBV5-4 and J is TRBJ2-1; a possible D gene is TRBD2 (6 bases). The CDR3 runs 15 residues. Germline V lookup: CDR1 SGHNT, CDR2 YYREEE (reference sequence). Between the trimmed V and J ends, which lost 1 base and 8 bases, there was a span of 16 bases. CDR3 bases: TGTGCCAGCAGCTTGTTTGCGGGCACGGGGGATGAGCAGTTCTTC. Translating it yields CASSLFAGTGDEQFF.

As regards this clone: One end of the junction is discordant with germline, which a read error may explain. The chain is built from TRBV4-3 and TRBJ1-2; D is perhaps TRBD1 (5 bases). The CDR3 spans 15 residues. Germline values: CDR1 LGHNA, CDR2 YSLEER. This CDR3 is CASSQGGGNIRPTAF. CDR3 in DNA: TGCGCCAGCAGCCAGGGGGGTGGGAACATTCGGCCCACAGCCTTC.

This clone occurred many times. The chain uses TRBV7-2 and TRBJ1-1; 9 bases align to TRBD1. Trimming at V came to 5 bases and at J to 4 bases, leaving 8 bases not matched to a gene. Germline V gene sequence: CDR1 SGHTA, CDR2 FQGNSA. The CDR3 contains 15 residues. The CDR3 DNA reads TGTGCCAGCAGCCCAAGGACAGGGGTTTTCACTGAAGCTTTCTTT. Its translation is CASSPRTGVFTEAFF.

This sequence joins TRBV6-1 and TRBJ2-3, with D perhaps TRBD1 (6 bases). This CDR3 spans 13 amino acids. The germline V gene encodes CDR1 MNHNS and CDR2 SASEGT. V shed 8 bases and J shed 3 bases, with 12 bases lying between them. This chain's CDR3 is CASQRTATDTQYF. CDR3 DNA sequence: TGTGCCAGCCAGAGGACAGCTACAGATACGCAGTATTTT.

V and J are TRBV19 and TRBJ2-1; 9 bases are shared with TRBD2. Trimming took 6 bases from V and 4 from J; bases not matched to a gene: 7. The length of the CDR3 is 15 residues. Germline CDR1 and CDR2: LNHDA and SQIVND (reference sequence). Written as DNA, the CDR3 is TGTGCCAGTAGGCGGGGACTAGCACAGTACAATGAGCAGTTCTTC. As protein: CASRRGLAQYNEQFF.

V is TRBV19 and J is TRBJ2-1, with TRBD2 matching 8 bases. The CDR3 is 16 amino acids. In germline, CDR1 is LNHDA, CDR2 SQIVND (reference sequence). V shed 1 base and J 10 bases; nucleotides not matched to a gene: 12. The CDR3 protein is CASSIGGGGSGREQFF. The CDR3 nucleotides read TGTGCCAGTAGTATAGGGGGCGGGGGGTCGGGTAGAGAGCAGTTCTTC.

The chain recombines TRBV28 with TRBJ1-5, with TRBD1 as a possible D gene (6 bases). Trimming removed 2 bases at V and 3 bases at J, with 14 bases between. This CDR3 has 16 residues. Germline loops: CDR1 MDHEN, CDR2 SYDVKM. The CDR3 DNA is TGTGCCAGCAGTTTACTTGGGGGGGCTGCCAATCAGCCCCAGCATTTT. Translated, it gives CASSLLGGAANQPQHF.